Listed here are 26 T cell receptor beta chains from one sample, sequenced in a study of blood T cell repertoires in COVID-19. Sequencing was performed with immunoSEQ multiplex PCR; in TCRdb, only in-frame clones are kept and a portion is missing. Here the sample spans about 76,000 clones, around 90% being singletons. Sequencing was carried out using peripheral blood. The receptors here all came from a woman between 50 and 59 years old in a cohort sampled during active COVID-19.

The chain couples TRBV6-5 to TRBJ2-7, with 8 bases aligning to TRBD2. Trimming at V came to 7 bases and at J to 2 bases, leaving 10 bases not matched to a gene. CDR1 and CDR2 from the germline V gene are MNHEY and SVGAGI. The CDR3 sequence is 15 residues long. DNA of the CDR3: TGTGCCAGCACCCTGGGTAGCGGGGTTCCCTACGAGCAGTACTTC. Translating it yields CASTLGSGVPYEQYF.

The chain uses TRBV4-1 and TRBJ2-7, with 7 nucleotides matching TRBD2. Germline V gene sequence: CDR1 MGHRA, CDR2 YSYEKL. The length of the CDR3 is 13 residues. The J segment lost 4 bases and the V segment lost 1 base, leaving 1 base of the junction unmatched. The CDR3 nucleotides read TGCGCCAGCAGCCAAGGGGGGGGTTACGAGCAGTACTTC. It translates to CASSQGGGYEQYF.

The J gene is TRBJ1-2, the V gene TRBV28; the match to TRBD1 covers 9 bases. The V segment lost 6 bases and the J segment 8 bases; nucleotides outside the gene matches: 4. The V gene's germline CDR1 is MDHEN and CDR2 SYDVKM. The CDR3 spans 12 residues. Here the CDR3 reads CASRLTGGGYTF. Written as DNA, the CDR3 is TGTGCCAGCAGATTAACAGGGGGCGGCTACACCTTC.

V gene TRBV9 combines with J gene TRBJ2-2; 7 bases agree with TRBD2. The CDR3 is 15 residues long. CDR1 SGDLS and CDR2 YYNGEE come from the germline V gene. V lost 5 bases, J lost 4 bases, and 8 bases stayed unmatched. CDR3 loop: CASSPLGGSTGELFF. The DNA of the CDR3 is TGTGCCAGCAGTCCTCTGGGAGGGTCCACCGGGGAGCTGTTTTTT.

J is TRBJ2-6 and V is TRBV28; tentative D call: TRBD1 (6 bases). Germline V gene data show CDR1 as MDHEN and CDR2 as SYDVKM. Trimming took off 8 bases at V and 2 bases at J, with 19 bases between the two ends. The CDR3 has 17 residues. The CDR3 loop is CASSINRYRAGANVLTF. In DNA form, the CDR3 reads TGTGCCAGCTCAATAAACCGTTACAGGGCTGGGGCCAACGTCCTGACTTTC.

J is TRBJ1-5 and V is TRBV5-5; tentatively, D is TRBD1 (5 bases). Germline-derived CDR1 and CDR2 are SGHKS and YYEKEE (reference sequence). The CDR3 contains 14 residues. V lost 0 bases to trimming and J lost 5 bases, with 9 bases between them. CDR3 region: CASSLEGSDQPQHF. In nucleotides, the CDR3 is TGTGCCAGCAGCTTGGAGGGGTCTGATCAGCCCCAGCATTTT.

This sequence joins TRBV19 and TRBJ1-2; D may be TRBD1 (5 bases). The V and J ends lost 3 bases and 5 bases respectively, with 16 bases between them. Germline V gene lookup returns CDR1 LNHDA and CDR2 SQIVND (reference sequence). The CDR3 contains 15 residues. CDR3 in amino acids: CASSMKQGSPYGYTF. CDR3 DNA: TGTGCCAGTAGTATGAAGCAGGGCAGCCCTTATGGCTACACCTTC.

The gene calls are TRBV28 and TRBJ1-2; a possible D gene is TRBD1 (6 bases). The germline gives CDR1 MDHEN, CDR2 SYDVKM. V was cut by 3 bases and J by 4 bases, with 9 bases left in between. This CDR3 is built from 13 residues. The CDR3 nucleotides are TGTGCCAGCAGTTTGTACAGGGTCTATGGCTACACCTTC. This sequence encodes CASSLYRVYGYTF.

The chain links TRBV5-1 to TRBJ2-1; D uncertain. Germline loops: CDR1 SGHRS, CDR2 YFSETQ. This CDR3 spans 11 amino acids. V shed 5 bases and J shed 6 bases, with 6 bases lying between them. The CDR3 DNA follows: TGCGCCAGCAGAATCTCCAATGAGCAGTTCTTC. Translating it yields CASRISNEQFF.

V is TRBV5-1 and J is TRBJ2-5, with D unclear. The germline V gene has CDR1 SGHRS and CDR2 YFSETQ. V was shortened by 4 bases and J by 5 bases, with 9 bases between the two germline ends. CDR3 length: 12 residues. Written as DNA, the CDR3 is TGCGCCAGCAGCCGAGGAAGGGAGACCCAGTACTTC. Translation gives CASSRGRETQYF.

The V call is TRBV6-6, the J call TRBJ2-5; TRBD2 agrees at 12 bases. Germline V CDR1 and CDR2: MNHNY, SVGAGI (reference sequence). With V trimmed by 6 bases and J by 5 bases, 22 bases remained unmatched. This CDR3 has 20 residues. The CDR3 here is CASSQDSSFGLAGRRETQYF. CDR3 in DNA: TGTGCCAGCAGCCAAGACTCCTCCTTCGGACTAGCGGGAAGGCGGGAGACCCAGTACTTC.

A note on this clone: Sequence at one end of the junction differs from germline and may be a read error. This chain uses TRBV15 with TRBJ2-7, with D possibly matching TRBD2 (5 bases). Germline V gives CDR1 LNHNV, CDR2 YYDKDF (reference sequence). The CDR3 length is 13 residues. The CDR3 loop is CATSREGSDEQYF. The CDR3 nucleotides are TGTGCCACCAGCCGAGAGGGTAGCGACGAGCAGTACTTC.

Remarks on this clone: A junction boundary mismatches the germline segment, possibly from a read error. The V gene is TRBV28, the J gene TRBJ1-2, with D possibly matching TRBD1 (6 bases). CDR3 size: 13 residues. CDR1 is MDHEN, CDR2 SYDVKM, per germline. The CDR3: CACSQGGHYGYTF. The DNA for the CDR3 is TGTGCCTGCAGCCAAGGGGGTCATTATGGCTACACCTTC.

The gene calls are TRBV11-2 and TRBJ2-5; 10 nucleotides match TRBD2. Germline CDR1 SGHAT, CDR2 FQNNGV. This CDR3 comprises 16 residues. Germline trimming cut 5 bases from V and 3 bases from J; bases unmatched to any gene: 9. The CDR3 bases are TGTGCCAGCAGCCCCCGACTAGCGGGTCCCAAAGAGACCCAGTACTTC. Amino acid sequence: CASSPRLAGPKETQYF.

The V gene is TRBV30, the J gene TRBJ1-1; 7 bases line up with TRBD1. V shed 1 base, J shed 2 bases, and the junction held 10 bases outside the gene matches. This CDR3 is 16 amino acids long. The V gene's germline CDR1 is GTSNPN and CDR2 SVGIG (reference sequence). CDR3 sequence: CAWSALTGAANTEAFF. The CDR3 nucleotides are TGTGCCTGGAGTGCCCTAACAGGGGCGGCTAACACTGAAGCTTTCTTT.

The chain employs TRBV4-1 and TRBJ1-5; TRBD1 matches at 7 bases. This CDR3 contains 16 residues. Per germline, CDR1 MGHRA and CDR2 YSYEKL. V lost 3 bases, J lost 5 bases, and 10 bases stayed unmatched. This CDR3 reads CASSHLTGARDQPQHF. The CDR3 DNA reads TGCGCCAGCAGCCACCTTACAGGGGCTCGGGATCAGCCCCAGCATTTT.

The chain links TRBV5-6 to TRBJ1-1; 7 bases are shared with TRBD1. J lost 4 bases, V lost 4 bases, and 13 bases had no gene match. The CDR3 has 16 amino acids. The germline V gene encodes CDR1 SGHDT and CDR2 YYEEEE. CDR3 sequence: CASSLRDRVGTTEAFF. The CDR3 DNA is TGTGCCAGCAGCCTTCGGGACAGAGTAGGGACCACTGAAGCTTTCTTT. The variable domain in full, completed from reference TRBV5-6 and TRBJ1-1, reads DAGVTQSPTHLIKTRGQQVTLRCSPKSGHDTVSWYQQALGQGPQFIFQYYEEEERQRGNFPDRFSGHQFPNYSSELNVNALLLGDSALYLCASSLRDRVGTTEAFFGQGTRLTVV.

This sequence joins TRBV29-1 and TRBJ2-5; 9 bases fit TRBD2. Germline V gene data show CDR1 as SQVTM and CDR2 as ANQGSEA. This CDR3 spans 12 amino acids. V shed 6 bases and J 4 bases; nucleotides not matched to a gene: 3. The CDR3 DNA follows: TGCAGCGTCCGCGGGGGGGCAGAGACCCAGTACTTC. Amino acids: CSVRGGAETQYF.

The rearrangement uses TRBV2 and TRBJ2-7; TRBD1 matches at 12 bases. The CDR3 extends over 15 amino acids. The germline gives CDR1 SNHLY, CDR2 FYNNEI. J gave up 5 bases and V 2 bases, and 4 bases lay outside the gene matches. The CDR3 here is CASSEQGTGGDEQYF. The CDR3 DNA follows: TGTGCCAGCAGTGAACAGGGGACAGGGGGCGACGAGCAGTACTTC.

DNA for the CDR3: TGCGCCAGCAGGTCGACAGGGCTCAATGAGCAGTTCTTC. Its translation is CASRSTGLNEQFF. V usage is TRBV10-2 and J usage is TRBJ2-1, with TRBD1 matching 7 bases. The CDR3 extends over 13 amino acids. The germline V gene has CDR1 WSHSY and CDR2 SAAADI. V trimming: 6 bases; J trimming: 6 bases; junction bases outside the gene matches: 5.

The rearrangement uses TRBV7-3 and TRBJ2-1, with D maybe TRBD2 (5 bases). Germline CDR1 reads SGHTA; CDR2 reads FQGTGA. This CDR3 has 11 residues. V lost 5 bases and J lost 8, with 7 bases in between. The chain's CDR3 is CASSDGDEQFF. The CDR3 DNA follows: TGTGCCAGCAGCGACGGGGATGAGCAGTTCTTC.

The V gene is TRBV11-2, the J gene TRBJ2-7, with 10 nucleotides matching TRBD2. This CDR3 comprises 17 residues. V shed 1 base and J 4 bases; nucleotides not matched to a gene: 10. Germline lookup yields CDR1 SGHAT and CDR2 FQNNGV. Here the CDR3 DNA reads TGTGCCAGCAGCTTAGGGATGGGAGCGGGAGGGCCTTACGAGCAGTACTTC. It codes for CASSLGMGAGGPYEQYF.

With regard to this clone: Different DNA sequences within this sample yield the same CDR3. The rearrangement joins TRBV6-8 to TRBJ1-3; D remains ambiguous. CDR1 and CDR2 from the germline V gene are MNHGY and SAAAGT. With 5 bases removed from V and 4 bases from J, the gap between germline ends came to 15 bases. The length of the CDR3 is 15 residues. CDR3 loop: CASSVTTTRGNTIYF. In DNA, the CDR3 is TGTGCCAGCAGTGTTACTACGACGAGAGGAAACACCATATATTTT.

This sequence joins TRBV19 and TRBJ2-1; 10 bases are shared with TRBD2. The CDR3 totals 16 residues. The V gene's germline CDR1 is LNHDA and CDR2 SQIVND (reference sequence). Unmatched junction bases numbered 6, after V lost 0 bases and J lost 7 bases. CDR3 amino acids: CASSIDLAGALNEQFF. The CDR3 region has the DNA TGTGCCAGTAGTATAGACCTAGCGGGAGCTTTGAATGAGCAGTTCTTC.

This clone was found once. DNA of the CDR3: TGTGCCAGCAGCTTTGCGAAGAACACTGAAGCTTTCTTT. Protein: CASSFAKNTEAFF. The chain joins TRBV7-3 to TRBJ1-1; no clear D. From germline, CDR1 is SGHTA and CDR2 FQGTGA. The CDR3 totals 13 residues. Trimming shortened V by 3 bases and J by 1 base, and 6 bases separated the two germline ends.

This clone turned up a few times. V gene TRBV10-2 combines with J gene TRBJ1-1; 10 nucleotides line up with TRBD1. J lost 5 bases, V lost 8 bases, and 11 bases had no gene match. The CDR3 is 15 amino acids. Germline loops: CDR1 WSHSY, CDR2 SAAADI. CDR3 residues: CASEGQGIKGTEAFF. CDR3 nucleotide sequence: TGCGCCAGCGAGGGACAGGGGATAAAGGGTACTGAAGCTTTCTTT.